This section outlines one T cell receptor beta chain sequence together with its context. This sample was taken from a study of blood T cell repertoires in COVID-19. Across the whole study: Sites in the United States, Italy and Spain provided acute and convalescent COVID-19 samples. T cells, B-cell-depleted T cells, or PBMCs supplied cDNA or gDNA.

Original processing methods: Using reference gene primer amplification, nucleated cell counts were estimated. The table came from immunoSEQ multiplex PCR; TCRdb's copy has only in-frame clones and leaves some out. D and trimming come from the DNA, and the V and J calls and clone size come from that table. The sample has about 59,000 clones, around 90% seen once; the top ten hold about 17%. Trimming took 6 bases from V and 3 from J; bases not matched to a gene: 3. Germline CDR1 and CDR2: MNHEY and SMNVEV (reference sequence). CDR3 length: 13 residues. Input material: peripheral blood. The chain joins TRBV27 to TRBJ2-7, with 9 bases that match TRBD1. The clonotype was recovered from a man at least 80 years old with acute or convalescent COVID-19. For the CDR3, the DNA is TGTGCCAGCAGGGGGACAGGGAACTACGAGCAGTACTTC. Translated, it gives CASRGTGNYEQYF.